The 5 T cell receptor beta chains presented below share a single source sample, sequenced in a study of blood T cell repertoires in COVID-19. Method: immunoSEQ multiplex PCR; TCRdb's copy keeps in-frame clones and lacks some. The top ten hold approximately 8% of the sample, which has about 200,000 clones, around four fifths seen once. The material sequenced was peripheral blood. These receptors all stem from a woman aged 50 to 65 with active or convalescent COVID-19.

The chain couples TRBV5-6 to TRBJ1-4; 9 bases align to TRBD1. V shed 4 bases, J shed 8 bases, and the junction held 9 bases outside the gene matches. The germline V gene encodes CDR1 SGHDT and CDR2 YYEEEE. The CDR3 totals 15 residues. DNA for the CDR3: TGTGCCAGCAGCACACGGACAGGGGTACGAGAAAAACTGTTTTTT. Protein product: CASSTRTGVREKLFF.

This chain uses TRBV4-2 with TRBJ1-1; D possibly corresponds to TRBD1 (5 bases). Trimming removed 1 base from V and 3 bases from J, with 15 bases in between. CDR1 and CDR2 (germline): LGHNA, YNFKEQ. This CDR3 region has 16 residues. CDR3 loop: CASSQGVGAADTEAFF. CDR3 DNA: TGTGCCAGCAGCCAAGGGGTAGGGGCGGCGGACACTGAAGCTTTCTTT.

This chain joins TRBV4-2 and TRBJ1-3; the D gene is possibly TRBD1 (5 bases). The V end was cut by 0 bases, the J end by 0 bases, with 15 bases between. This CDR3 is 18 amino acids long. CDR1 is LGHNA, CDR2 YNFKEQ, per germline. CDR3 loop: CASSQDTRLDISGNTIYF. The CDR3 coding sequence is TGTGCCAGCAGCCAAGATACCCGGCTGGACATCTCTGGAAACACCATATATTTT.

The chain combines TRBV28 with TRBJ1-1; 8 nucleotides align to TRBD1. The CDR3 loop spans 14 amino acids. Germline V gene lookup returns CDR1 MDHEN and CDR2 SYDVKM. The CDR3 DNA follows: TGTGTTAACTTTTGGAGGACAGGGAGGCCTGAAGCTTTCTTT. It codes for CVNFWRTGRPEAFF.

The chain joins TRBV5-1 to TRBJ1-4; 9 positions agree with TRBD1. This CDR3 region has 14 residues. Unmatched junction bases numbered 6, after V lost 5 bases and J lost 7 bases. Germline CDR1 reads SGHRS; CDR2 reads YFSETQ. The CDR3 bases are TGCGCCAGCAGACCCGGGACAGGGAGTGAAAAACTGTTTTTT. It codes for CASRPGTGSEKLFF.